Listed below are T cell receptor beta chains from one sample, sequenced in a study of shared clonotypes between healthy human individuals. Repertoires were generated with immunoSEQ multiplex PCR, while TCRdb's copy carries only in-frame clones and drops some. The data show fewer than 500,000 clones, about three quarters seen once. The source material was PBMCs. These receptors originate from a woman between 35 and 50 years old in good health. Some clones in this sample may be carry-over from other donors' samples. Each CDR3 is given with its conserved first and last residue. Each record gives: D gene, V gene, J gene, clone size, CDR3 protein, CDR3 DNA. The D gene is left open where the match is weak. The listing skips clone size in some rows; elsewhere it reads once, few, many or a size class.

d_call: -; v_call: TRBV6-6; j_call: TRBJ2-1; clone_size: -; cdr3_aa: CASSSHEGNEQFF; cdr3_nt: TGTGCCAGCAGTTCTCACGAGGGCAATGAGCAGTTCTTC
d_call: -; v_call: TRBV29-1; j_call: TRBJ1-2; clone_size: -; cdr3_aa: CSVLDSVNYGYTF; cdr3_nt: TGCAGCGTTCTGGACAGCGTTAACTATGGCTACACCTTC
d_call: TRBD2; v_call: TRBV11-2; j_call: TRBJ2-7; clone_size: -; cdr3_aa: CASSGYIWSSGPYEQYF; cdr3_nt: TGTGCCAGCAGCGGATATATTTGGTCTAGCGGACCCTACGAGCAGTACTTC
d_call: -; v_call: TRBV14; j_call: TRBJ1-1; clone_size: -; cdr3_aa: CASSQEAGAAYLEAFF; cdr3_nt: TGTGCCAGCAGCCAAGAGGCAGGGGCAGCCTACCTTGAAGCTTTCTTT
d_call: -; v_call: TRBV9; j_call: TRBJ2-1; clone_size: -; cdr3_aa: CASSVEAVYNEQFF; cdr3_nt: TGTGCCAGCAGCGTAGAGGCGGTTTACAATGAGCAGTTCTTC
d_call: TRBD1; v_call: TRBV2; j_call: TRBJ1-1; clone_size: -; cdr3_aa: CASSPGQEITEAFF; cdr3_nt: TGTGCCAGCAGTCCCGGACAGGAAATAACTGAAGCTTTCTTT
d_call: TRBD1; v_call: TRBV6-1; j_call: TRBJ1-6; clone_size: -; cdr3_aa: CASGRGYQSSPLHF; cdr3_nt: TGTGCCAGCGGCAGGGGGTATCAGAGTTCACCCCTCCACTTT
d_call: TRBD1; v_call: TRBV11-2; j_call: TRBJ2-1; clone_size: -; cdr3_aa: CASSNARDRLYNEQFF; cdr3_nt: TGTGCCAGCAGCAACGCCCGGGACAGATTATACAATGAGCAGTTCTTC
d_call: -; v_call: TRBV29-1; j_call: TRBJ2-1; clone_size: -; cdr3_aa: CSAPVTGPTSYNEQFF; cdr3_nt: TGCAGCGCCCCAGTTACGGGACCTACCTCCTACAATGAGCAGTTCTTC
d_call: -; v_call: TRBV28; j_call: TRBJ2-7; clone_size: -; cdr3_aa: CASSLEQTYEQYF; cdr3_nt: TGTGCCAGCAGTTTGGAACAGACCTACGAGCAGTACTTC
d_call: TRBD2; v_call: TRBV5-1; j_call: TRBJ2-5; clone_size: -; cdr3_aa: CASSLDGTSGQETQYF; cdr3_nt: TGCGCCAGCAGCTTGGACGGGACTAGCGGCCAAGAGACCCAGTACTTC
d_call: -; v_call: TRBV30; j_call: TRBJ1-4; clone_size: few; cdr3_aa: CAWGRGGEKLFF; cdr3_nt: TGTGCCTGGGGCAGGGGCGGTGAAAAACTGTTTTTT
d_call: -; v_call: TRBV7-9; j_call: TRBJ1-2; clone_size: -; cdr3_aa: CASSSDIVLGYGYTF; cdr3_nt: TGTGCCAGCAGCTCCGACATAGTTTTGGGCTATGGCTACACCTTC
d_call: -; v_call: TRBV5-6; j_call: TRBJ2-5; clone_size: -; cdr3_aa: CASSLAGSETQYF; cdr3_nt: TGTGCCAGCAGCTTGGCTGGGTCGGAGACCCAGTACTTC
d_call: TRBD2; v_call: TRBV28; j_call: TRBJ2-1; clone_size: -; cdr3_aa: CASSPPERETYNEQFF; cdr3_nt: TGTGCCAGCAGTCCTCCCGAGCGGGAGACCTACAATGAGCAGTTCTTC
d_call: -; v_call: TRBV20-1; j_call: TRBJ1-2; clone_size: -; cdr3_aa: CSARDKGGYTF; cdr3_nt: TGCAGTGCTAGAGATAAGGGTGGCTACACCTTC
d_call: TRBD1; v_call: TRBV19; j_call: TRBJ1-5; clone_size: -; cdr3_aa: CASSIGGQGGQPQHF; cdr3_nt: TGTGCCAGTAGTATAGGGGGTCAGGGGGGACAGCCCCAGCATTTT
d_call: -; v_call: TRBV11-2; j_call: TRBJ1-2; clone_size: -; cdr3_aa: CASSASKTLSYGYTF; cdr3_nt: TGTGCCAGCAGCGCATCTAAGACGTTGAGCTATGGCTACACCTTC
d_call: TRBD1; v_call: TRBV28; j_call: TRBJ2-6; clone_size: -; cdr3_aa: CASSSDRGSVSGANVLTF; cdr3_nt: TGTGCCAGCAGTTCCGACAGGGGAAGTGTCTCCGGGGCCAACGTCCTGACTTTC
d_call: TRBD1; v_call: TRBV5-4; j_call: TRBJ1-2; clone_size: once; cdr3_aa: CASSLGTGRYGYTF; cdr3_nt: TGTGCCAGCAGCTTGGGGACAGGGCGATATGGCTACACCTTC
d_call: TRBD1; v_call: TRBV5-1; j_call: TRBJ2-7; clone_size: -; cdr3_aa: CASSSKTGGSGEQYF; cdr3_nt: TGCGCCAGCAGCTCAAAGACAGGGGGTAGTGGCGAGCAGTACTTC
d_call: -; v_call: TRBV7-9; j_call: TRBJ2-3; clone_size: -; cdr3_aa: CASRVASTDTQYF; cdr3_nt: TGTGCCAGCCGAGTAGCGAGCACAGATACGCAGTATTTT
d_call: -; v_call: TRBV6-5; j_call: TRBJ2-7; clone_size: -; cdr3_aa: CASTQGYEQYF; cdr3_nt: TGTGCCAGCACCCAGGGTTACGAGCAGTACTTC
d_call: -; v_call: TRBV6-1; j_call: TRBJ1-3; clone_size: -; cdr3_aa: CASLAGNTIYF; cdr3_nt: TGTGCCAGCCTCGCTGGAAACACCATATATTTT
d_call: -; v_call: TRBV7-2; j_call: TRBJ2-1; clone_size: -; cdr3_aa: CASSPLALYNEQFF; cdr3_nt: TGTGCCAGCAGCCCGCTGGCCCTTTACAATGAGCAGTTCTTC
d_call: TRBD1; v_call: TRBV6-5; j_call: TRBJ2-2; clone_size: -; cdr3_aa: CASSYSNRGSTGELFF; cdr3_nt: TGTGCCAGCAGTTACTCGAACAGGGGTAGCACCGGGGAGCTGTTTTTT
d_call: -; v_call: TRBV19; j_call: TRBJ1-2; clone_size: -; cdr3_aa: CASSPLDGLYTF; cdr3_nt: TGTGCCAGTAGTCCCCTGGACGGACTCTACACCTTC
d_call: -; v_call: TRBV29-1; j_call: TRBJ1-5; clone_size: -; cdr3_aa: CSAVFGPDQPQHF; cdr3_nt: TGCAGCGCCGTTTTCGGTCCGGATCAGCCCCAGCATTTT
d_call: -; v_call: TRBV7-9; j_call: TRBJ1-1; clone_size: -; cdr3_aa: CASSLGPIEALNTEAFF; cdr3_nt: TGTGCCAGCAGCTTAGGTCCTATAGAGGCGTTGAACACTGAAGCTTTCTTT
d_call: TRBD2; v_call: TRBV11-2; j_call: TRBJ2-2; clone_size: once; cdr3_aa: CASRPLAGVNTGELFF; cdr3_nt: TGTGCCAGCAGACCACTAGCGGGGGTGAACACCGGGGAGCTGTTTTTT
d_call: -; v_call: TRBV5-4; j_call: TRBJ2-7; clone_size: -; cdr3_aa: CASSATGNSYEQYF; cdr3_nt: TGTGCCAGCAGCGCGACAGGAAACTCCTACGAGCAGTACTTC
d_call: TRBD2; v_call: TRBV15; j_call: TRBJ2-1; clone_size: -; cdr3_aa: CATSRSILTSGPVEEQFF; cdr3_nt: TGTGCCACCAGCAGATCCATTCTAACTAGCGGCCCAGTGGAGGAGCAGTTCTTC
d_call: -; v_call: TRBV5-4; j_call: TRBJ2-5; clone_size: -; cdr3_aa: CASTSSWDTGTQYF; cdr3_nt: TGTGCCAGCACCAGTTCGTGGGACACAGGGACCCAGTACTTC
d_call: -; v_call: TRBV5-3; j_call: TRBJ1-4; clone_size: -; cdr3_aa: CARSNGTPNEKLFF; cdr3_nt: TGTGCCAGAAGCAACGGGACACCTAATGAAAAACTGTTTTTT
d_call: TRBD1; v_call: TRBV14; j_call: TRBJ1-1; clone_size: -; cdr3_aa: CASSRWGQENTEAFF; cdr3_nt: TGTGCCAGCAGCCGGTGGGGACAGGAGAACACTGAAGCTTTCTTT
d_call: TRBD2; v_call: TRBV6-6; j_call: TRBJ2-1; clone_size: -; cdr3_aa: CASRGLVLGANEQFF; cdr3_nt: TGTGCCAGCAGGGGACTAGTGCTAGGGGCCAATGAGCAGTTCTTC
d_call: -; v_call: TRBV29-1; j_call: TRBJ2-2; clone_size: -; cdr3_aa: CSVEDTGQLDGELFF; cdr3_nt: TGCAGCGTTGAAGATACGGGGCAATTGGACGGGGAGCTGTTTTTT
d_call: TRBD2; v_call: TRBV4-1; j_call: TRBJ2-7; clone_size: few; cdr3_aa: CASSLGLAGGYEQYF; cdr3_nt: TGCGCCAGCAGCCTGGGACTAGCGGGAGGGTACGAGCAGTACTTC
d_call: -; v_call: TRBV27; j_call: TRBJ2-7; clone_size: -; cdr3_aa: CASGRLSPYEQYF; cdr3_nt: TGTGCCAGCGGCAGACTATCCCCCTACGAGCAGTACTTC
d_call: TRBD1; v_call: TRBV7-8; j_call: TRBJ2-5; clone_size: -; cdr3_aa: CASSLWGQDQETQYF; cdr3_nt: TGTGCCAGCAGCTTATGGGGACAGGATCAAGAGACCCAGTACTTC
d_call: -; v_call: TRBV6-5; j_call: TRBJ2-7; clone_size: -; cdr3_aa: CASRAAPSGIEQYF; cdr3_nt: TGTGCCAGCAGGGCCGCCCCCTCGGGGATTGAGCAGTACTTC
d_call: TRBD1; v_call: TRBV30; j_call: TRBJ1-1; clone_size: few; cdr3_aa: CAWDRETEAFF; cdr3_nt: TGTGCCTGGGACAGGGAGACTGAAGCTTTCTTT
d_call: -; v_call: TRBV11-2; j_call: TRBJ2-2; clone_size: few; cdr3_aa: CASSPSRGELFF; cdr3_nt: TGTGCCAGCAGCCCCTCCCGCGGGGAGCTGTTTTTT
d_call: -; v_call: TRBV7-9; j_call: TRBJ1-1; clone_size: few; cdr3_aa: CASSIGTNTEAFF; cdr3_nt: TGTGCCAGCAGCATAGGGACGAACACTGAAGCTTTCTTT
d_call: TRBD1; v_call: TRBV12-5; j_call: TRBJ2-1; clone_size: -; cdr3_aa: CASGSGTGGSYNEQFF; cdr3_nt: TGTGCTAGTGGCAGCGGGACAGGGGGCTCCTACAATGAGCAGTTCTTC
d_call: TRBD1; v_call: TRBV11-3; j_call: TRBJ2-7; clone_size: -; cdr3_aa: CAIRGPPAQGDYEQYF; cdr3_nt: TGTGCCATCCGTGGCCCACCAGCACAGGGGGACTACGAGCAGTACTTC
d_call: -; v_call: TRBV7-2; j_call: TRBJ2-5; clone_size: -; cdr3_aa: CASSDPGETQYF; cdr3_nt: TGTGCCAGCAGTGACCCCGGGGAGACCCAGTACTTC
d_call: TRBD2; v_call: TRBV28; j_call: TRBJ2-7; clone_size: -; cdr3_aa: CASREVAGENYEQYF; cdr3_nt: TGTGCCAGCAGAGAGGTAGCGGGAGAGAACTACGAGCAGTACTTC
d_call: -; v_call: TRBV2; j_call: TRBJ2-5; clone_size: -; cdr3_aa: CASSATGGETQYF; cdr3_nt: TGTGCCAGCAGTGCGACCGGAGGAGAGACCCAGTACTTC
d_call: TRBD1; v_call: TRBV19; j_call: TRBJ1-2; clone_size: -; cdr3_aa: CASSMGQGFGYTF; cdr3_nt: TGTGCCAGTAGTATGGGACAGGGGTTTGGCTACACCTTC
d_call: TRBD1; v_call: TRBV6-4; j_call: TRBJ2-5; clone_size: -; cdr3_aa: CASSDEGPFGRGQETQYF; cdr3_nt: TGTGCCAGCAGTGACGAGGGGCCCTTTGGCAGGGGGCAAGAGACCCAGTACTTC
d_call: TRBD1; v_call: TRBV11-2; j_call: TRBJ1-2; clone_size: -; cdr3_aa: CASSFSKGAAYGYTF; cdr3_nt: TGTGCCAGCAGCTTTTCGAAGGGGGCGGCCTATGGCTACACCTTC
d_call: -; v_call: TRBV27; j_call: TRBJ2-2; clone_size: -; cdr3_aa: CASSLAGRTGELFF; cdr3_nt: TGTGCCAGCAGCTTAGCCGGACGGACCGGGGAGCTGTTTTTT
d_call: -; v_call: TRBV7-9; j_call: TRBJ2-5; clone_size: -; cdr3_aa: CASSLGAETQYF; cdr3_nt: TGTGCCAGCAGCCTAGGGGCAGAGACCCAGTACTTC
d_call: -; v_call: TRBV28; j_call: TRBJ1-2; clone_size: -; cdr3_aa: CASTDPGAGYGYTF; cdr3_nt: TGTGCCAGCACCGATCCGGGGGCAGGCTATGGCTACACCTTC
d_call: TRBD1; v_call: TRBV7-9; j_call: TRBJ2-5; clone_size: once; cdr3_aa: CASSSQTGSVWETQYF; cdr3_nt: TGTGCCAGCAGCTCCCAGACAGGGAGTGTTTGGGAGACCCAGTACTTC
d_call: -; v_call: TRBV6-1; j_call: TRBJ2-7; clone_size: -; cdr3_aa: CASSDGNPGVYEQYF; cdr3_nt: TGTGCCAGCAGTGATGGAAACCCGGGGGTCTACGAGCAGTACTTC
d_call: -; v_call: TRBV7-9; j_call: TRBJ2-1; clone_size: -; cdr3_aa: CASSSDSPRNEQFF; cdr3_nt: TGTGCCAGCAGCTCGGACAGCCCACGCAATGAGCAGTTCTTC
d_call: TRBD1; v_call: TRBV7-8; j_call: TRBJ1-5; clone_size: -; cdr3_aa: CASSLAGTGTNQPQHF; cdr3_nt: TGTGCCAGCAGCTTAGCGGGGACAGGGACCAATCAGCCCCAGCATTTT